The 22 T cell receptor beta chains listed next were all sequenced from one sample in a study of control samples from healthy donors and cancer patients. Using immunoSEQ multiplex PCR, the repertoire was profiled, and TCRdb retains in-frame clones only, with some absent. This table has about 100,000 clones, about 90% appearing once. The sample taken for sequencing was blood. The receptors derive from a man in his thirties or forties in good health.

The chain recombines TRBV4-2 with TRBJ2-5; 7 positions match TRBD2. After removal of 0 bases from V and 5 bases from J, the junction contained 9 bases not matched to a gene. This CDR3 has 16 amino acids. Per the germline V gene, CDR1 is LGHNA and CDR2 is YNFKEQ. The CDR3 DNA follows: TGTGCCAGCAGCCAAGATGGAGCGGGAAAAGGGGAGACCCAGTACTTC. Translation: CASSQDGAGKGETQYF.

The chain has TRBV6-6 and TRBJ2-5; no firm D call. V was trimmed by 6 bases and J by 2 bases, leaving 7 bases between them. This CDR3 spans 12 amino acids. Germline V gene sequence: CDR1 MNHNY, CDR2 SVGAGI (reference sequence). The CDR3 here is CASRGSQETQYF. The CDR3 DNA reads TGTGCCAGCAGGGGATCTCAAGAGACCCAGTACTTC.

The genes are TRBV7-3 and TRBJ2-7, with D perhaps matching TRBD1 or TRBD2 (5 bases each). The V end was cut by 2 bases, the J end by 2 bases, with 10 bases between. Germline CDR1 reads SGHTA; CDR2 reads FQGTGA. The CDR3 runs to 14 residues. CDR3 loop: CASSLGRGPYEQYF. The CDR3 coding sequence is TGTGCCAGCAGCTTAGGTCGGGGACCCTACGAGCAGTACTTC.

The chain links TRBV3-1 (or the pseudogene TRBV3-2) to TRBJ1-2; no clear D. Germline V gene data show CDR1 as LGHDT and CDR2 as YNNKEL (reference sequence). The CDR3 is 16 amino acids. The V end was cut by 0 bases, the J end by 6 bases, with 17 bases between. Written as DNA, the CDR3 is TGTGCCAGCAGCCAAGATCGCTATAGGACTCTAAATGGCTACACCTTC. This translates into CASSQDRYRTLNGYTF.

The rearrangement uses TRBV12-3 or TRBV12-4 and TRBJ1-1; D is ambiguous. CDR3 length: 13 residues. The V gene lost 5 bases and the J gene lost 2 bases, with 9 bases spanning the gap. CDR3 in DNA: TGTGCCAGCAGTAACGGGGTAAACACTGAAGCTTTCTTT. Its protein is CASSNGVNTEAFF.

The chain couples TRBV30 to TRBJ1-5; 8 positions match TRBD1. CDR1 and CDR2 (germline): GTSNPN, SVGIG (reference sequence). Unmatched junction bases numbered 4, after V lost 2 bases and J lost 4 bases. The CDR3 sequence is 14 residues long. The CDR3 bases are TGTGCCTGGAGTAAGACAGGGGCGAATCAGCCCCAGCATTTT. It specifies CAWSKTGANQPQHF. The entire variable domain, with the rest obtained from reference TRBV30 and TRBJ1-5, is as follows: SQTIHQWPATLVQPVGSPLSLECTVEGTSNPNLYWYRQAAGRGLQLLFYSVGIGQISSEVPQNLSASRPQDRQFILSSKKLLLSDSGFYLCAWSKTGANQPQHFGDGTRLSIL.

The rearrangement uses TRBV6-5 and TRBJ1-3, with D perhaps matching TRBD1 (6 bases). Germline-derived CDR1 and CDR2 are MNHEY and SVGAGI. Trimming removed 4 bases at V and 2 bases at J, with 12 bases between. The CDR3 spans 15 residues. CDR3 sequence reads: CASSLQGFTGNTIYF. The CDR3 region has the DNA TGTGCCAGCAGTTTACAGGGTTTCACTGGAAACACCATATATTTT.

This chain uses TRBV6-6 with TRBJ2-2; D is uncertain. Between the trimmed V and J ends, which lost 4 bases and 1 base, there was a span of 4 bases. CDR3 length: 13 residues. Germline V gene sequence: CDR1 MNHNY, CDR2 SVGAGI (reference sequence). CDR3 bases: TGTGCCAGCAGTTCCGAGAACACCGGGGAGCTGTTTTTT. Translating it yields CASSSENTGELFF.

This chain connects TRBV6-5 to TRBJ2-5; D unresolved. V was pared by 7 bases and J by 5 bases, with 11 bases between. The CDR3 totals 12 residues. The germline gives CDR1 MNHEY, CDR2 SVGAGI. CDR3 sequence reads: CASTRKEETQYF. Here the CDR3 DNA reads TGTGCCAGCACCAGGAAGGAGGAGACCCAGTACTTC.

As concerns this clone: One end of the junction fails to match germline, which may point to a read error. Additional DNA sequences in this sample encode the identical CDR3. CDR3 in DNA: TGTGCCAGCAGCTTTATGGGCACGTCGGGGGCAGATACGCAATATTTT. Translating gives CASSFMGTSGADTQYF. The chain recombines TRBV11-3 with TRBJ2-3; D tentatively reads TRBD1 or TRBD2 (6 bases each). Per the germline V gene, CDR1 is SGHNT and CDR2 is YENEEA. The CDR3 spans 16 residues.

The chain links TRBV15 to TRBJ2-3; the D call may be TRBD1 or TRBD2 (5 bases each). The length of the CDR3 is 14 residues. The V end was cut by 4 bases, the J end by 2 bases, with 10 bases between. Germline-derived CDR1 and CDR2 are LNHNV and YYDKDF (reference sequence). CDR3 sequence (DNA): TGTGCCACCAGCACCGAGGGACCCACAGATACGCAGTATTTT. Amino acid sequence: CATSTEGPTDTQYF.

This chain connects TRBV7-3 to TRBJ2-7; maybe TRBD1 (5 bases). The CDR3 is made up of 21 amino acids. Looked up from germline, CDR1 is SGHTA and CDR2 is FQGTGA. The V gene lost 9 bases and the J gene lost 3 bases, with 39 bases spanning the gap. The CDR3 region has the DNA TGTGCCAGGGGTCAGGCGATGTGCCCCCTTCGACAGAGTGAAACCATCTACGAGCAGTACTTC. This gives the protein CARGQAMCPLRQSETIYEQYF.

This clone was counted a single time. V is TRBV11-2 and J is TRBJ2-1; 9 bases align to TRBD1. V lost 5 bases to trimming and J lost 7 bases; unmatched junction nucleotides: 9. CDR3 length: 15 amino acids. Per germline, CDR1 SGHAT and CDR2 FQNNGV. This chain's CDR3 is CASSAKGTGLNEQFF. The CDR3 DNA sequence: TGTGCCAGCAGCGCTAAGGGGACAGGGTTAAATGAGCAGTTCTTC.

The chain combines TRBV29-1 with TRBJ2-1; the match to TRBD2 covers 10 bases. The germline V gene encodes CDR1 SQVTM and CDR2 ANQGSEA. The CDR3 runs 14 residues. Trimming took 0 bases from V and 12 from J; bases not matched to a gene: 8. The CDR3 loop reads CSVEEGLAGAGQFF. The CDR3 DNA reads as TGCAGCGTTGAAGAAGGTCTAGCGGGAGCCGGGCAGTTCTTC.

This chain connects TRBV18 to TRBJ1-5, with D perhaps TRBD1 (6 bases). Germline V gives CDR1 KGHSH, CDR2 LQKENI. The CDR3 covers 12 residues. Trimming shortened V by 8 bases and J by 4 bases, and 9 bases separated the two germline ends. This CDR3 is CASADRNQPQHF. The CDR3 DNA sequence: TGTGCCAGCGCGGACAGAAATCAGCCCCAGCATTTT. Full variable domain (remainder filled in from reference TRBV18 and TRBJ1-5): NAGVMQNPRHLVRRRGQEARLRCSPMKGHSHVYWYRQLPEEGLKFMVYLQKENIIDESGMPKERFSAEFPKEGPSILRIQQVVRGDSAAYFCASADRNQPQHFGDGTRLSIL.

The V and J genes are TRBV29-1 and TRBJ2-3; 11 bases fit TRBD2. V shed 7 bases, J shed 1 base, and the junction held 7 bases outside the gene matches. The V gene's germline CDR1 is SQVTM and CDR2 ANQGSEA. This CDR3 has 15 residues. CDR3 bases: TGCAGCGCCCTTGGGACTAGCGGTGGCACAGATACGCAGTATTTT. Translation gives CSALGTSGGTDTQYF.

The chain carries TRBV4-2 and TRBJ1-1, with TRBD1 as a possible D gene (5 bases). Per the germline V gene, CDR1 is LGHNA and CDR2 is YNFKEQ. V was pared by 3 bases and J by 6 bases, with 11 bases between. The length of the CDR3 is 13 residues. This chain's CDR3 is CASSHGGIAEAFF. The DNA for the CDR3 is TGTGCCAGCAGCCACGGGGGTATAGCTGAAGCTTTCTTT.

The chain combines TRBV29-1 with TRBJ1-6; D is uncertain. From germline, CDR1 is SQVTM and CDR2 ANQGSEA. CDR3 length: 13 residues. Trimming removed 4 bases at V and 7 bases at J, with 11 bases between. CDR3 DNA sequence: TGCAGCGTTGCAGACGGGGTGAATTCACCCCTCCACTTT. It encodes CSVADGVNSPLHF.

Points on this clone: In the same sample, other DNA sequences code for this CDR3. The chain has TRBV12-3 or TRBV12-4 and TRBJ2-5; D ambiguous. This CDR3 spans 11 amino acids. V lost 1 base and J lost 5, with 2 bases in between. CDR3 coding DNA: TGTGCCAGCAGTTTAGGCGAGACCCAGTACTTC. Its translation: CASSLGETQYF.

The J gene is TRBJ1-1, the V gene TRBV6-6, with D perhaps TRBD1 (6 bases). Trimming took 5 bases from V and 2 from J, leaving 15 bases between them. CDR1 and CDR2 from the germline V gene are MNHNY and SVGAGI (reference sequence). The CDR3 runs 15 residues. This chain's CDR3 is CASSDQQGLNTEAFF. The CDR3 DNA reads TGTGCCAGCAGTGACCAACAGGGACTTAACACTGAAGCTTTCTTT.

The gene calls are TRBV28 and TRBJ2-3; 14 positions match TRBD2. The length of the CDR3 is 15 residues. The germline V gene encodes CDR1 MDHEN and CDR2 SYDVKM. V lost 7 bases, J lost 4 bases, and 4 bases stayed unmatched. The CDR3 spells CASIGLAGGSDTQYF. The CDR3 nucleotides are TGTGCCAGCATCGGACTAGCGGGAGGATCAGATACGCAGTATTTT. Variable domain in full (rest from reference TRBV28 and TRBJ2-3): DVKVTQSSRYLVKRTGEKVFLECVQDMDHENMFWYRQDPGLGLRLIYFSYDVKMKEKGDIPEGYSVSREKKERFSLILESASTNQTSMYLCASIGLAGGSDTQYFGPGTRLTVL.

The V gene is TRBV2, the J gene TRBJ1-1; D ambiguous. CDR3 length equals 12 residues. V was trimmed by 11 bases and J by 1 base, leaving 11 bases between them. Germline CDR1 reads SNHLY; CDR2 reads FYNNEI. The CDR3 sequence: CAGRRTNTEAFF. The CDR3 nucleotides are TGTGCCGGTCGCCGGACGAACACTGAAGCTTTCTTT. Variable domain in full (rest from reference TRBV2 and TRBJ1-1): EPEVTQTPSHQVTQMGQEVILRCVPISNHLYFYWYRQILGQKVEFLVSFYNNEISEKSEIFDDQFSVERPDGSNFTLKIRSTKLEDSAMYFCAGRRTNTEAFFGQGTRLTVV.